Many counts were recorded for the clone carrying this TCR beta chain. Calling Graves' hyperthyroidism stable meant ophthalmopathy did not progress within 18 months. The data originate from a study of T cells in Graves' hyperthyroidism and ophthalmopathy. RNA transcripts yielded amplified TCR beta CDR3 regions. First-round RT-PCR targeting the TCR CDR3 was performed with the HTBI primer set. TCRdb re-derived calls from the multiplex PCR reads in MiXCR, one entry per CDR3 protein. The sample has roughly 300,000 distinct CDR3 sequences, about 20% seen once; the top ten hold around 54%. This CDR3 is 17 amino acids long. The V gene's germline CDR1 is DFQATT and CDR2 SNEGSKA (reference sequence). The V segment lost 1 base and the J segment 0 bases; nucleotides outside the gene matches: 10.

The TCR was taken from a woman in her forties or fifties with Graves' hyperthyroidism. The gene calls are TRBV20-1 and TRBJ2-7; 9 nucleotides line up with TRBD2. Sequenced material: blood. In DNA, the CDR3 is TGCAGTGCTAGAGCGGCTAGCGGGATTTCTAGCTCCTACGAGCAGTACTTC. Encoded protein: CSARAASGISSSYEQYF.